This T cell receptor beta chain emerged from a study of cytomegalovirus exposure and HLA in healthy donors. General study results and limits: The CMV antigen specificity of a few CMV-associated chains was confirmed through in vitro analysis.

As for this clone: Antigen unknown.

TCRdb's table, derived via immunoSEQ multiplex PCR, lists solely in-frame clones and lacks some. The sample carries some 180,000 clones, roughly 81% recorded once. Germline V gene data show CDR1 as GTSNPN and CDR2 as SVGIG (reference sequence). V lost 3 bases and J lost 0; bases outside the gene matches: 6. The CDR3 length is 15 residues. This sequence originates from a woman between 25 and 40 years old in good health and CMV-seronegative. This rearrangement joins TRBV30 to TRBJ2-3; 7 bases are a match to TRBD1. Sequenced input: PBMCs. CDR3 loop: CAWSGTDLSTDTQYF. The CDR3 DNA follows: TGTGCCTGGAGCGGGACAGACCTAAGCACAGATACGCAGTATTTT. Based on the CDR3 plus reference TRBV30 and TRBJ2-3, the full variable domain is SQTIHQWPATLVQPVGSPLSLECTVEGTSNPNLYWYRQAAGRGLQLLFYSVGIGQISSEVPQNLSASRPQDRQFILSSKKLLLSDSGFYLCAWSGTDLSTDTQYFGPGTRLTVL.